What follows are 30 T cell receptor beta chains derived from one specimen sequenced in a study of identical twins. TCRdb analysed the 5' RACE reads with MiXCR anew, one entry per CDR3 protein. The top ten hold 8.5% to 10% of the sample, which has roughly 250,000 distinct CDR3 sequences, about an eighth seen once. The sequenced sample consisted of memory (CD45RO+) T cells sorted from blood. The origin of the receptors is a woman between 18 and 30 years old in good health.

The sample holds a few counts of this clonotype. The chain is built from TRBV21-1 and TRBJ1-6; TRBD1 reflects the table's D call only, with no check against the DNA. TRBV21-1 is recorded as a pseudogene. The CDR3 length is 16 residues. CDR3 sequence (DNA): TGTGCCAGCAGCAAAGCGGGAGGACAGGGGGATTCACCCCTCCACTTT. Its protein is CASSKAGGQGDSPLHF.

The chain employs TRBV7-8 and TRBJ2-7; D tentatively fits TRBD1 or TRBD2 (5 bases each). The CDR3 is made up of 14 amino acids. Germline V CDR1 and CDR2: SGHVS, FQNEAQ. V lost 7 bases, J lost 0 bases, and 13 bases lay in between. The CDR3 nucleotides are TGTGCCAGCACCGCCCCGGGACGCTCCTACGAGCAGTACTTC. This codes for CASTAPGRSYEQYF.

This clonotype was picked up a small number of times. The chain uses TRBV4-3 and TRBJ2-7, with TRBD2 as a possible D gene (5 bases). V lost 4 bases, J lost 1 base, and 11 bases lay in between. Germline CDR1 and CDR2: LGHNA and YSLEER. This CDR3 has 14 residues. The DNA for the CDR3 is TGCGCCAGCAGCCCCGGACTGACTTCCTACGAGCAGTACTTC. Protein sequence: CASSPGLTSYEQYF.

The V and J genes are TRBV5-1 and TRBJ1-2; 10 bases line up with TRBD1. V was pared by 4 bases and J by 6 bases, with 9 bases of the junction left unmatched. Germline V gives CDR1 SGHRS, CDR2 YFSETQ. This CDR3 is 15 amino acids long. The CDR3 here is CASSRRQGAIDGYTF. The CDR3 DNA reads as TGCGCCAGCAGCCGCAGACAGGGGGCGATCGATGGCTACACCTTC.

The chain employs TRBV4-1 and TRBJ2-1; perhaps TRBD2 as D (5 bases). CDR1 is MGHRA, CDR2 YSYEKL, per germline. This CDR3 is built from 13 residues. V was clipped by 4 bases and J by 7 bases, with 11 bases between them. CDR3 sequence reads: CASSPLRANEQFF. The CDR3 nucleotides read TGCGCCAGCAGCCCTCTGAGGGCAAATGAGCAGTTCTTC.

This chain uses TRBV10-3 with TRBJ2-3, with a tentative D call TRBD2 (5 bases). CDR1 and CDR2 (germline): ENHRY, SYGVKD. The V and J ends lost 3 bases and 2 bases respectively, with 12 bases between them. This CDR3 comprises 15 residues. CDR3 DNA: TGTGCCATCAGTGAAGATGGAGGAATCACAGATACGCAGTATTTT. Encoded protein: CAISEDGGITDTQYF.

This clonotype was seen a handful of times. The rearrangement links TRBV20-1 to TRBJ2-7; D remains ambiguous. Per the germline V gene, CDR1 is DFQATT and CDR2 is SNEGSKA (reference sequence). The CDR3 has 12 amino acids. V was pared by 6 bases and J by 4 bases, with 13 bases between. The chain's CDR3 is CSANGDVYEQYF. The CDR3 nucleotides are TGCAGTGCAAACGGAGATGTATACGAGCAGTACTTC.

This clonotype was seen a few times. This chain links TRBV7-6 with TRBJ1-1; no definite D call. Germline V gene data show CDR1 as SGHVS and CDR2 as FNYEAQ. Trimming stripped 3 bases from V and 7 bases from J, with 15 bases between. This CDR3 contains 14 residues. This CDR3 is CASSFGPLNGEAFF. Here the CDR3 DNA reads TGTGCCAGCAGCTTCGGGCCACTTAACGGTGAAGCTTTCTTT.

This clonotype has a handful of counts. The chain carries TRBV12-3 or TRBV12-4 and TRBJ1-1; D call uncertain. This CDR3 spans 14 amino acids. The ends were cut back, 7 bases at V and 0 bases at J, with 12 bases in the middle. The CDR3, as DNA: TGTGCCAGCACCATTAGACACCTGAACACTGAAGCTTTCTTT. Amino acids: CASTIRHLNTEAFF.

This clonotype appeared many times. This sequence joins TRBV5-1 and TRBJ2-7, with 11 bases aligning to TRBD2. V gave up 0 bases and J gave up 7 bases; unmatched junction bases: 0. The CDR3 is made up of 13 amino acids. CDR1 and CDR2 from the germline V gene are SGHRS and YFSETQ. CDR3 DNA sequence: TGCGCCAGCAGCTTGGGACTAGCGGGGGAGCAGTACTTC. It specifies CASSLGLAGEQYF.

This sequence joins TRBV29-1 and TRBJ2-7; tentatively, D is TRBD1 or TRBD2 (5 bases each). In germline, CDR1 is SQVTM, CDR2 ANQGSEA. The CDR3 runs to 14 residues. Trimming removed 6 bases at V and 2 bases at J, with 17 bases between. This CDR3 is CSVRGTKGAYEQYF. CDR3 nucleotides: TGCAGCGTGAGGGGCACAAAGGGAGCCTACGAGCAGTACTTC.

The chain combines TRBV20-1 with TRBJ2-5, with D unclear. Germline V gene sequence: CDR1 DFQATT, CDR2 SNEGSKA (reference sequence). The CDR3 loop spans 15 amino acids. Trimming removed 3 bases from V and 5 bases from J, with 19 bases in between. The CDR3 DNA follows: TGCAGTGCTAGGGTCCTTTTAGGCCTCGGGGAGACCCAGTACTTC. Translation: CSARVLLGLGETQYF.

The rearrangement links TRBV29-1 to TRBJ1-2, with a weak D call TRBD1 (5 bases). Germline V gene lookup returns CDR1 SQVTM and CDR2 ANQGSEA. V was cut by 6 bases and J by 8 bases, with 13 bases left in between. The length of the CDR3 is 11 residues. The CDR3 sequence is CSVSGVEGYTF. The CDR3, as DNA: TGCAGCGTCTCGGGGGTGGAGGGCTACACCTTC.

Only a few counts were recorded for this clonotype. V is TRBV5-1 and J is TRBJ1-1, with D possibly matching TRBD1 (5 bases). CDR1 is SGHRS, CDR2 YFSETQ, per germline. Trimming took 1 base from V and 5 from J, leaving 12 bases between them. This CDR3 comprises 14 residues. Here the CDR3 DNA reads TGCGCCAGCAGCTTGTGGGCAGGGTATACTGAAGCTTTCTTT. As protein: CASSLWAGYTEAFF.

The V and J genes are TRBV6-4 and TRBJ2-3; 7 nucleotides align to TRBD2. The CDR3 is 14 residues long. CDR1 and CDR2 from the germline V gene are MRHNA and SNTAGT. V shed 9 bases and J 2 bases; nucleotides not matched to a gene: 8. The chain's CDR3 is CASSLGTTTDTQYF. The CDR3 region has the DNA TGTGCCAGTAGCCTCGGGACTACCACAGATACGCAGTATTTT.

The chain recombines TRBV10-2 with TRBJ2-2; D is unresolved. This CDR3 contains 13 residues. Trimming removed 5 bases from V and 1 base from J, with 5 bases in between. The germline V gene has CDR1 WSHSY and CDR2 SAAADI. CDR3 protein: CASSRRNTGELFF. DNA of the CDR3: TGCGCCAGCAGTAGGAGGAACACCGGGGAGCTGTTTTTT.

V usage is TRBV6-2 or TRBV6-3 and J usage is TRBJ2-2, with 11 bases fitting TRBD1. V lost 5 bases, J lost 4 bases, and 3 bases stayed unmatched. The CDR3 totals 15 residues. Germline CDR1 reads MNHEY; CDR2 reads SVGEGT. As DNA, the CDR3 is TGTGCCAGCAGTCCGGGACAGGGGGTCACCGGGGAGCTGTTTTTT. As protein: CASSPGQGVTGELFF.

V and J are TRBV12-3 or TRBV12-4 and TRBJ1-5, with 8 bases matching TRBD1. V shed 4 bases, J shed 7 bases, and the junction held 15 bases outside the gene matches. CDR3 length: 17 residues. The CDR3 DNA reads TGTGCCAGCAGTTCGAACTTTGACAGGGGAGGAGGGCAGCCCCAGCATTTT. Translated: CASSSNFDRGGGQPQHF.

This clonotype was observed a handful of times. This chain connects TRBV3-1 to TRBJ1-1; tentative D call: TRBD1 (5 bases). CDR1 and CDR2 (germline): LGHDT, YNNKEL (reference sequence). V lost 2 bases and J 3 bases, leaving 7 bases between the germline ends. The CDR3 runs to 13 residues. CDR3 sequence reads: CASSQRGDTEAFF. The CDR3 nucleotides read TGTGCCAGCAGCCAACGGGGGGACACTGAAGCTTTCTTT.

V usage is TRBV6-1 and J usage is TRBJ2-3; 10 bases align to TRBD2. The V gene end was trimmed by 7 bases and the J gene end by 0 bases; junction bases not matched to a gene: 7. From germline, CDR1 is MNHNS and CDR2 SASEGT. The CDR3 is 16 amino acids. The chain's CDR3 is CASTQTSGKSTDTQYF. The CDR3 DNA sequence: TGTGCCAGCACCCAAACTAGCGGGAAGAGCACAGATACGCAGTATTTT.

There are a few counts of this clonotype. This rearrangement joins TRBV6-2 or TRBV6-3 to TRBJ2-7, with D uncertain. Germline CDR1 and CDR2: MNHEY and SVGEGT. CDR3 length equals 13 residues. Trimming took 2 bases from V and 2 from J, leaving 7 bases between them. This chain's CDR3 is CASSYRPTYEQYF. The CDR3 DNA follows: TGTGCCAGCAGTTACCGGCCGACCTACGAGCAGTACTTC.

The rearrangement joins TRBV15 to TRBJ2-3; either TRBD1 or TRBD2 may fit D (5 bases each). Trimming left V 4 bases short and J 6 bases short, with 14 bases between. CDR1 is LNHNV, CDR2 YYDKDF, per germline (reference sequence). The length of the CDR3 is 14 residues. The CDR3 reads CATSNLLGADTQYF. Here the CDR3 DNA reads TGTGCCACCAGCAATTTGCTCGGGGCCGATACGCAGTATTTT.

This chain connects TRBV19 to TRBJ2-1; no reliable D call. CDR1 is LNHDA, CDR2 SQIVND, per germline (reference sequence). The CDR3 has 11 amino acids. V gave up 5 bases and J gave up 12 bases, with 11 bases separating them. Here the CDR3 DNA reads TGTGCCAGTAGTTCCCTATGGGGGCAGTTCTTC. Its protein product is CASSSLWGQFF.

This clonotype has only a few counts. J is TRBJ1-1 and V is TRBV5-1; D is uncertain. The CDR3 consists of 14 residues. The V end was cut by 0 bases, the J end by 0 bases, with 6 bases between. Germline V lookup: CDR1 SGHRS, CDR2 YFSETQ. For the CDR3, the DNA is TGCGCCAGCAGCTTGGGGCCCTTGAACACTGAAGCTTTCTTT. Translation gives CASSLGPLNTEAFF.

The CDR3 DNA follows: TGTGCCAGCATCCGGACTAGCGGGAGTTACGAGCAGTACTTC. It encodes CASIRTSGSYEQYF. The chain joins TRBV6-2 or TRBV6-3 to TRBJ2-7; 13 bases fit TRBD2. V was clipped by 7 bases and J by 4 bases; unmatched bases: 4. Germline CDR1 and CDR2: MNHEY and SVGEGT. The CDR3 is 14 residues long.

This clonotype was found a few times. The rearrangement links TRBV10-3 to TRBJ1-2; D is ambiguous. The germline V gene has CDR1 ENHRY and CDR2 SYGVKD. Trimming took 3 bases from V and 5 from J, leaving 10 bases between them. This CDR3 has 13 residues. The CDR3: CAISENREYGYTF. CDR3 DNA: TGTGCCATCAGTGAAAACAGAGAGTATGGCTACACCTTC.

The V gene is TRBV3-1, the J gene TRBJ2-3, with 8 bases identical to TRBD2. Germline CDR1 reads LGHDT; CDR2 reads YNNKEL (reference sequence). V gave up 3 bases and J gave up 0 bases; unmatched junction bases: 11. The CDR3 is 18 residues long. DNA of the CDR3: TGTGCCAGCAGCCATCCGACGGGGGGGTCATCTAGCACAGATACGCAGTATTTT. Its protein is CASSHPTGGSSSTDTQYF.

The chain combines TRBV5-1 with TRBJ1-1, with D hard to call. CDR1 SGHRS and CDR2 YFSETQ come from the germline V gene. CDR3 size: 16 residues. With 1 base removed from V and 1 base from J, the gap between germline ends came to 14 bases. This CDR3 is CASSLSTGRSNTEAFF. The CDR3 DNA reads as TGCGCCAGCAGCTTGAGCACGGGTAGGTCGAACACTGAAGCTTTCTTT.

This clonotype was picked up a small number of times. The J gene is TRBJ1-1, the V gene TRBV10-3; no firm D call. Germline lookup yields CDR1 ENHRY and CDR2 SYGVKD. Trimming removed 7 bases from V and 0 bases from J, with 9 bases in between. The CDR3 has 13 residues. In DNA, the CDR3 is TGTGCCATCAAAGGACCCATGAACACTGAAGCTTTCTTT. As protein: CAIKGPMNTEAFF.

This clonotype was seen only a few times. The chain is built from TRBV5-1 and TRBJ2-2, with D perhaps assigned TRBD1 or TRBD2 (5 bases each). Germline CDR1 is SGHRS and CDR2 is YFSETQ. Trimming pared 4 bases from V and 3 bases from J, leaving 7 bases between. The CDR3 totals 13 residues. CDR3 nucleotides: TGCGCCAGCAGCCGAGGGGACACCGGGGAGCTGTTTTTT. Translated, it gives CASSRGDTGELFF.